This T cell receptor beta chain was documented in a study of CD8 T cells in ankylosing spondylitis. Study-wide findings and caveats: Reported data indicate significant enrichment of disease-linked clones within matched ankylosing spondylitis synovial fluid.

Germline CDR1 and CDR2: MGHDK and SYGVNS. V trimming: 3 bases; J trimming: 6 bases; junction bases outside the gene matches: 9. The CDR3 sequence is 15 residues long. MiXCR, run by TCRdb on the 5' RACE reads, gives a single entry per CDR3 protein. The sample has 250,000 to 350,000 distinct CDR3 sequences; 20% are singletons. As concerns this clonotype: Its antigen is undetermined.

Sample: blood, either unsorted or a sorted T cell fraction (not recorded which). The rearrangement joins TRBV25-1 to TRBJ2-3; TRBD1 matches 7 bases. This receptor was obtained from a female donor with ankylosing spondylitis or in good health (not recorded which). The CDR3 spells CASSDRDSKLDTQYF. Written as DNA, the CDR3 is TGTGCCAGCAGTGACCGGGACAGCAAATTGGATACGCAGTATTTT.